A selection of T cell receptor beta chains follows, all from one sample in a study of blood T cell repertoires in COVID-19. Profiling relied on immunoSEQ multiplex PCR, and the TCRdb table lists in-frame clones only, not all of them. The sample carries 270,000 or so clones, 70% to 90% recorded once. The sequencing input was peripheral blood. These receptors originate from a woman aged 25 to 39 with COVID-19, enrolled during active disease. Both conserved end residues are part of each CDR3. Fields, in order: CDR3 protein, CDR3 DNA, D gene, V gene, CDR3 length, clone size, J gene. The D gene is left open where the match is weak. Some rows mark clone size as missing; the rest say once, few, many or name a class of expanded clone.

CDR3 protein: CASSDGTSNTGELFF; CDR3 DNA: TGTGCCAGCAGTGACGGGACATCGAACACCGGGGAGCTGTTTTTT; D gene: NA; V gene: TRBV6-4; CDR3 length: 15; clone size: NA; J gene: TRBJ2-2
CDR3 protein: CASRFRDTGSYEQYF; CDR3 DNA: TGTGCCAGCAGATTCAGGGACACCGGGTCCTACGAGCAGTACTTC; D gene: NA; V gene: TRBV6-5; CDR3 length: 15; clone size: NA; J gene: TRBJ2-7
CDR3 protein: CASSFGGPSSEQYF; CDR3 DNA: TGCGCCAGCAGCTTCGGCGGGCCCTCAAGTGAGCAGTACTTC; D gene: NA; V gene: TRBV5-1; CDR3 length: 14; clone size: NA; J gene: TRBJ2-7
CDR3 protein: CASRISGGASYNEQFF; CDR3 DNA: TGTGCCAGTAGGATAAGCGGGGGTGCTTCATACAATGAGCAGTTCTTC; D gene: TRBD2; V gene: TRBV19; CDR3 length: 16; clone size: NA; J gene: TRBJ2-1
CDR3 protein: CASSPPIWGQGTGYTF; CDR3 DNA: TGTGCCAGCAGCCCCCCTATCTGGGGACAGGGCACAGGCTACACCTTC; D gene: TRBD1; V gene: TRBV7-9; CDR3 length: 16; clone size: NA; J gene: TRBJ1-2
CDR3 protein: CASSFPRTGGTGEQYF; CDR3 DNA: TGTGCCAGCAGCTTTCCTCGGACAGGGGGAACCGGAGAGCAGTACTTC; D gene: TRBD1; V gene: TRBV7-9; CDR3 length: 16; clone size: NA; J gene: TRBJ2-7
CDR3 protein: CASSVGGNSYQPQHF; CDR3 DNA: TGTGCCAGCAGCGTAGGAGGGAATTCTTATCAGCCCCAGCATTTT; D gene: NA; V gene: TRBV9; CDR3 length: 15; clone size: NA; J gene: TRBJ1-5
CDR3 protein: CASSWTGNHEQFF; CDR3 DNA: TGCGCCAGCAGCTGGACAGGGAACCATGAGCAGTTCTTC; D gene: TRBD1; V gene: TRBV5-1; CDR3 length: 13; clone size: NA; J gene: TRBJ2-1
CDR3 protein: CASSQRGQGNDGYTF; CDR3 DNA: TGTGCCAGCAGCCAGAGGGGACAGGGAAATGATGGCTACACCTTC; D gene: TRBD1; V gene: TRBV3-1/TRBV3-2; CDR3 length: 15; clone size: NA; J gene: TRBJ1-2
CDR3 protein: CASSLLQAGELFF; CDR3 DNA: TGTGCCAGCAGCTTACTTCAGGCCGGGGAGCTGTTTTTT; D gene: NA; V gene: TRBV11-3; CDR3 length: 13; clone size: NA; J gene: TRBJ2-2
CDR3 protein: CASSPSGGAAEADTQYF; CDR3 DNA: TGTGCCAGTAGTCCTAGCGGGGGGGCAGCCGAGGCAGATACGCAGTATTTT; D gene: TRBD2; V gene: TRBV19; CDR3 length: 17; clone size: NA; J gene: TRBJ2-3
CDR3 protein: CASSGWGGGLANYGYTF; CDR3 DNA: TGCGCCAGCAGCGGCTGGGGAGGGGGATTAGCTAACTATGGCTACACCTTC; D gene: NA; V gene: TRBV5-1; CDR3 length: 17; clone size: NA; J gene: TRBJ1-2
CDR3 protein: CASSPGTHMYF; CDR3 DNA: TGCGCCAGCAGCCCCGGGACTCACATGTACTTC; D gene: NA; V gene: TRBV10-1; CDR3 length: 11; clone size: once; J gene: TRBJ2-5
CDR3 protein: CASSQVISSGNTIYF; CDR3 DNA: TGTGCCAGCAGCCAAGTGATCAGTTCTGGAAACACCATATATTTT; D gene: NA; V gene: TRBV4-2; CDR3 length: 15; clone size: NA; J gene: TRBJ1-3
CDR3 protein: CASSVLAGTYNEQFF; CDR3 DNA: TGTGCCAGCAGTGTCCTAGCGGGTACCTACAATGAGCAGTTCTTC; D gene: TRBD2; V gene: TRBV2; CDR3 length: 15; clone size: NA; J gene: TRBJ2-1
CDR3 protein: CASSLRPGTDPSKTQYF; CDR3 DNA: TGTGCCAGCAGCCTAAGACCGGGGACAGACCCCTCCAAGACCCAGTACTTC; D gene: TRBD1; V gene: TRBV11-2; CDR3 length: 17; clone size: NA; J gene: TRBJ2-5
CDR3 protein: CASSYLSGMDGYTF; CDR3 DNA: TGTGCCAGCAGTTACCTCTCAGGGATGGATGGCTACACCTTC; D gene: NA; V gene: TRBV6-6; CDR3 length: 14; clone size: few; J gene: TRBJ1-2
CDR3 protein: CASGAGNYEQYF; CDR3 DNA: TGTGCCAGCGGGGCAGGGAACTACGAGCAGTACTTC; D gene: NA; V gene: TRBV7-8; CDR3 length: 12; clone size: NA; J gene: TRBJ2-7
CDR3 protein: CASSLRGRSYEQYF; CDR3 DNA: TGTGCCAGCAGTCTGAGGGGGCGAAGCTACGAGCAGTACTTC; D gene: TRBD1; V gene: TRBV6-5; CDR3 length: 14; clone size: NA; J gene: TRBJ2-7
CDR3 protein: CASSLRQNDGYEQYF; CDR3 DNA: TGTGCCAGCAGTTTAAGACAGAATGACGGCTACGAGCAGTACTTC; D gene: NA; V gene: TRBV27; CDR3 length: 15; clone size: NA; J gene: TRBJ2-7
CDR3 protein: CASSPRESGSLDEQFF; CDR3 DNA: TGTGCCAGCAGCCCTCGTGAGAGCGGGAGTCTGGATGAGCAGTTCTTC; D gene: TRBD2; V gene: TRBV7-8; CDR3 length: 16; clone size: NA; J gene: TRBJ2-1
CDR3 protein: CASSQGTGRNTIYF; CDR3 DNA: TGTGCCAGCAGCCAGGGGACGGGACGAAACACCATATATTTT; D gene: NA; V gene: TRBV7-2; CDR3 length: 14; clone size: NA; J gene: TRBJ1-3
CDR3 protein: CASSWGSSGSETQYF; CDR3 DNA: TGCGCCAGCAGCTGGGGTTCTTCAGGGTCAGAGACCCAGTACTTC; D gene: NA; V gene: TRBV5-1; CDR3 length: 15; clone size: NA; J gene: TRBJ2-5
CDR3 protein: CASSRRGGRETQYF; CDR3 DNA: TGTGCCAGCAGTCGCCGGGGGGGTCGGGAGACCCAGTACTTC; D gene: TRBD2; V gene: TRBV6-5; CDR3 length: 14; clone size: NA; J gene: TRBJ2-5
CDR3 protein: CASSPTSASYNEQFF; CDR3 DNA: TGTGCCAGCAGCCCGACTAGCGCCTCCTACAATGAGCAGTTCTTC; D gene: TRBD2; V gene: TRBV13; CDR3 length: 15; clone size: NA; J gene: TRBJ2-1
CDR3 protein: CASRANIQPQHF; CDR3 DNA: TGTGCCAGCAGAGCGAATATTCAGCCCCAGCATTTT; D gene: NA; V gene: TRBV6-5; CDR3 length: 12; clone size: NA; J gene: TRBJ1-5
CDR3 protein: CATKRGINQETQYF; CDR3 DNA: TGTGCCACGAAGCGGGGGATTAACCAAGAGACCCAGTACTTC; D gene: TRBD2; V gene: TRBV10-3; CDR3 length: 14; clone size: NA; J gene: TRBJ2-5